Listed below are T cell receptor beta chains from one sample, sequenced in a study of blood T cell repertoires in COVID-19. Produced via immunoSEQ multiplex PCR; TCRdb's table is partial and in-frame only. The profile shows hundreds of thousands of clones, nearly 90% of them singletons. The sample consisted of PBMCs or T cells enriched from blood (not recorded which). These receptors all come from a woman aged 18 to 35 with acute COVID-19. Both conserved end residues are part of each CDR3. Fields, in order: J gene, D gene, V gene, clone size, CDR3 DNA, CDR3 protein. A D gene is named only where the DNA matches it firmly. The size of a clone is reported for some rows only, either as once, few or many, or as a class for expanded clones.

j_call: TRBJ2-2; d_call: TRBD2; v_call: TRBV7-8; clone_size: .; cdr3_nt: TGTGCCAGCAGCGGAACTACTAGCGGGAACACCGGGGAGCTGTTTTTT; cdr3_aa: CASSGTTSGNTGELFF
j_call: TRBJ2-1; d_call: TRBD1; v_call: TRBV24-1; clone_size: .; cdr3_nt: TGTGCCACCAGTGACCCACTAGGGGGCGTGAATGAGCAGTTCTTC; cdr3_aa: CATSDPLGGVNEQFF
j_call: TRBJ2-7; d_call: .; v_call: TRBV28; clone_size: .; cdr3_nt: TGTGCCAGCAGTTTATCGGGTGGAGGGCGCGAGCAGTACTTC; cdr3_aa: CASSLSGGGREQYF
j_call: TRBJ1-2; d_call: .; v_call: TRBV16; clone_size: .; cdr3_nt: TGTGCCAGCAGCCAGGCCACAGGGTATGGCTACACCTTC; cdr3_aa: CASSQATGYGYTF
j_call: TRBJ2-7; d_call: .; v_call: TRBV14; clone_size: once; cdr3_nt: TGTGCCAGCAGCCGGAGGTCCGTAGCCGCAGTCTCCTACGAGCAGTACTTC; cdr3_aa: CASSRRSVAAVSYEQYF
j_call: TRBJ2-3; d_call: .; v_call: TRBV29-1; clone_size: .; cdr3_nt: TGCAGCGTAGGGGGACGGAGCACAGATACGCAGTATTTT; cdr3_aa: CSVGGRSTDTQYF
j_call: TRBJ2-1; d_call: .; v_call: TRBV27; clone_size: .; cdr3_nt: TGTGCCAGCAGTTCCCAGGGTCTCCCTTACAATGAGCAGTTCTTC; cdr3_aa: CASSSQGLPYNEQFF
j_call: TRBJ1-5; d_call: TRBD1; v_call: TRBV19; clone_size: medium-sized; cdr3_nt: TGTGCCAGTAGTATAGGACAGGGAGGCAATCAGCCCCAGCATTTT; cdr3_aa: CASSIGQGGNQPQHF
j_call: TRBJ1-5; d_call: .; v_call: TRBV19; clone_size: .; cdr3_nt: TGTGCCAGTAGTATAGCCCCGAGACAGCCCCAGCATTTT; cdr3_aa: CASSIAPRQPQHF
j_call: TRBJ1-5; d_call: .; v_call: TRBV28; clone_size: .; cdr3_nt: TGTGCCAGCAGGGGAGGGAATCAGCCCCAGCATTTT; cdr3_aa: CASRGGNQPQHF
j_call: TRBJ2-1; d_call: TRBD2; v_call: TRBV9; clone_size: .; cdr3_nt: TGTGCCAGCAGCGTAGTTGGCGGAAGGGCGGGGGATGAGCAGTTCTTC; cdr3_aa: CASSVVGGRAGDEQFF
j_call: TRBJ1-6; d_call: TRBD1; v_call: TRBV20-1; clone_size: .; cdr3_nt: TGCAGTGCTAGTAGGGACAGGTTTGCGGATTCACCCCTCCACTTT; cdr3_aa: CSASRDRFADSPLHF
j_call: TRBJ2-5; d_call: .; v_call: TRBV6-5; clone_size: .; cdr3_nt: TGTGCCAGCAGCCGACAGGTTCAAGAGACCCAGTACTTC; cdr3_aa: CASSRQVQETQYF
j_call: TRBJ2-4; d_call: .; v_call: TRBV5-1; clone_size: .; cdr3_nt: TGCGCCAGCAGCTCAGGGCCGATCTCTGGGGACATTCAGTACTTC; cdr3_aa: CASSSGPISGDIQYF
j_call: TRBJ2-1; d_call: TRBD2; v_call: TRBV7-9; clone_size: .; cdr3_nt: TGTGCCAGCAGCTCTAGCGGGAGGAGCTCCTACAATGAGCAGTTCTTC; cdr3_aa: CASSSSGRSSYNEQFF
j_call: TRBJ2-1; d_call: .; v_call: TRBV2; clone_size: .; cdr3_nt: TGTGCCAGCAGTCCCGGGGGAGGAATAAATGAGCAGTTCTTC; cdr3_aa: CASSPGGGINEQFF